These 32 T cell receptor beta chains share one sample of origin, sequenced in a study of blood T cell repertoires in COVID-19. TCRdb's copy holds only in-frame clones and misses some; the assay was immunoSEQ multiplex PCR. This table holds roughly 500,000 clones, 80% to 90% found once. Sequencing was done on a sample of PBMCs or T cells enriched from blood (not recorded which). The receptor source for this set is a woman aged 60-75 years who had recovered from COVID-19.

In nucleotides, the CDR3 is TGTGCCAGCAGCCAAGTCGACACCATATATTTT. Its translation: CASSQVDTIYF. V gene TRBV3-1 (or the pseudogene TRBV3-2) combines with J gene TRBJ1-3; D remains ambiguous. This CDR3 has 11 amino acids. Germline-derived CDR1 and CDR2 are LGHDT and YNNKEL (reference sequence). V lost 1 base, J lost 8 bases, and 3 bases lay in between.

This chain uses TRBV6-6 with TRBJ1-1, with TRBD1 identical over 9 bases. Germline V gene lookup returns CDR1 MNHNY and CDR2 SVGAGI (reference sequence). The CDR3 length is 16 residues. Germline trimming cut 7 bases from V and 2 bases from J; bases unmatched to any gene: 11. The CDR3 loop reads CASTKIGTGLNTEAFF. Here the CDR3 DNA reads TGTGCCAGCACCAAGATCGGGACAGGGTTAAACACTGAAGCTTTCTTT.

This clone was picked up a small number of times. The CDR3 coding sequence is TGTGCCTGGAGCTGGGGCGACAGTCGAGGGGGCTTGGGCTACACCTTC. It translates to CAWSWGDSRGGLGYTF. The J gene is TRBJ1-2, the V gene TRBV30; 7 bases are a match to TRBD1. J lost 8 bases, V lost 3 bases, and 18 bases had no gene match. Germline assignment: CDR1 GTSNPN and CDR2 SVGIG (reference sequence). CDR3 length: 16 residues. Using reference TRBV30 and TRBJ1-2 for the parts outside the CDR3, the full variable domain is SQTIHQWPATLVQPVGSPLSLECTVEGTSNPNLYWYRQAAGRGLQLLFYSVGIGQISSEVPQNLSASRPQDRQFILSSKKLLLSDSGFYLCAWSWGDSRGGLGYTFGSGTRLTVV.

This chain joins TRBV10-3 and TRBJ1-1, with TRBD1 matching 9 bases. V lost 4 bases and J lost 10; bases outside the gene matches: 4. Germline V lookup: CDR1 ENHRY, CDR2 SYGVKD. The CDR3 totals 12 residues. CDR3 amino acids: CAISGTGEGAFF. In DNA form, the CDR3 reads TGTGCCATCAGTGGGACAGGGGAAGGAGCTTTCTTT.

The rearrangement uses TRBV27 and TRBJ2-3; D is unresolved. Trimming cost V 2 bases and J 0 bases, with 6 bases left between them. CDR3 length: 14 residues. Germline V gene sequence: CDR1 MNHEY, CDR2 SMNVEV (reference sequence). The CDR3 DNA follows: TGTGCCAGCAGTTTAACGCGTAGCACAGATACGCAGTATTTT. Its protein product is CASSLTRSTDTQYF.

The V call is TRBV10-3, the J call TRBJ2-4, with D uncertain. The CDR3 covers 15 residues. The germline V and J ends were trimmed by 0 bases and 0 bases, with 6 bases remaining between them. Looked up from germline, CDR1 is ENHRY and CDR2 is SYGVKD. DNA of the CDR3: TGTGCCATCAGTGAGTCGCAACTAGCCAAAAACATTCAGTACTTC. It is translated as CAISESQLAKNIQYF.

In its sample, this clone was seen a few times. The rearrangement uses TRBV14 and TRBJ1-2, with TRBD1 matching 8 bases. J lost 7 bases, V lost 0 bases, and 13 bases had no gene match. This CDR3 contains 17 residues. Germline lookup yields CDR1 SGHDN and CDR2 FVKESK. The CDR3 loop is CASSQDSGRGRISGYTF. The CDR3, as DNA: TGTGCCAGCAGCCAAGATTCAGGCAGGGGGCGTATTAGTGGCTACACCTTC.

The chain combines TRBV19 with TRBJ1-5, with 7 bases that match TRBD1. The V segment lost 5 bases and the J segment 4 bases; nucleotides outside the gene matches: 8. Germline V lookup: CDR1 LNHDA, CDR2 SQIVND (reference sequence). This CDR3 is 15 amino acids long. The CDR3 here is CASSPGQLINQPQHF. The CDR3 nucleotides are TGTGCCAGTAGTCCGGGACAGCTGATTAATCAGCCCCAGCATTTT. Looking up the rest from reference TRBV19 and TRBJ1-5 gives the full variable domain: DGGITQSPKYLFRKEGQNVTLSCEQNLNHDAMYWYRQDPGQGLRLIYYSQIVNDFQKGDIAEGYSVSREKKESFPLTVTSAQKNPTAFYLCASSPGQLINQPQHFGDGTRLSIL.

CDR3 in amino acids: CASSPRASGAYNEQFF. The DNA for the CDR3 is TGTGCCAGCAGCCCGCGGGCTAGCGGGGCTTACAATGAGCAGTTCTTC. The genes are TRBV3-1 (or the pseudogene TRBV3-2) and TRBJ2-1; 9 bases match TRBD2. The junction had 8 bases not matched to a gene; V was cut back by 4 bases and J by 4 bases. The V gene's germline CDR1 is LGHDT and CDR2 YNNKEL (reference sequence). The CDR3 has 16 amino acids.

V gene TRBV2 combines with J gene TRBJ2-3, with a weak D call TRBD2 (6 bases). The CDR3 covers 13 residues. Germline CDR1 SNHLY, CDR2 FYNNEI. Trimming pared 8 bases from V and 6 bases from J, leaving 15 bases between. CDR3: CASRDFGYDTQYF. The DNA of the CDR3 is TGTGCCAGCCGGGACTTCGGTTATGATACGCAGTATTTT.

The CDR3 region has the DNA TGTGCCAGCAGCTTGGGGATAGGCGACAGCTCCTACGAGCAGTACTTC. This codes for CASSLGIGDSSYEQYF. The chain couples TRBV5-5 to TRBJ2-7; TRBD1 might be the D (5 bases). Germline V lookup: CDR1 SGHKS, CDR2 YYEKEE (reference sequence). The CDR3 has 16 residues. The V end was cut by 0 bases, the J end by 0 bases, with 13 bases between. Full variable domain (outside the CDR3, taken from reference TRBV5-5 and TRBJ2-7): DAGVTQSPTHLIKTRGQQVTLRCSPISGHKSVSWYQQVLGQGPQFIFQYYEKEERGRGNFPDRFSARQFPNYSSELNVNALLLGDSALYLCASSLGIGDSSYEQYFGPGTRLTVT.

The V and J genes are TRBV19 and TRBJ2-1; 11 bases are a match to TRBD2. V was clipped by 7 bases and J by 4 bases; unmatched bases: 6. The germline gives CDR1 LNHDA, CDR2 SQIVND (reference sequence). The CDR3 loop spans 15 amino acids. CDR3 DNA: TGTGCCAGTACTTATAGCGGGGGGGGTTACAATGAGCAGTTCTTC. Amino acid sequence: CASTYSGGGYNEQFF.

CDR3 sequence: CASSLVLQGEQYF. The CDR3 nucleotides read TGTGCCAGCAGCTTAGTTTTGCAGGGGGAGCAGTACTTC. The rearrangement joins TRBV7-6 to TRBJ2-7; D may be TRBD1 (6 bases). Per germline, CDR1 SGHVS and CDR2 FNYEAQ. V gave up 1 base and J gave up 7 bases, with 11 bases separating them. The CDR3 has 13 amino acids.

The chain recombines TRBV19 with TRBJ2-1, with 10 positions matching TRBD2. The CDR3 runs 15 residues. After removal of 3 bases from V and 8 bases from J, the junction contained 7 bases not matched to a gene. CDR1 and CDR2 (germline): LNHDA, SQIVND (reference sequence). For the CDR3, the DNA is TGTGCCAGTAGTATCCAGCGGGGGGGCGAGGATGAGCAGTTCTTC. It encodes CASSIQRGGEDEQFF.

The rearrangement uses TRBV6-2 or TRBV6-3 and TRBJ2-7; TRBD1 aligns across 7 bases. In germline, CDR1 is MNHEY, CDR2 SVGEGT. V lost 6 bases and J lost 4; bases outside the gene matches: 9. This CDR3 spans 14 amino acids. In DNA form, the CDR3 reads TGTGCCAGCAGCCTACAGGGGTCTGGTTACGAGCAGTACTTC. Encoded protein: CASSLQGSGYEQYF.

This chain links TRBV11-2 with TRBJ1-2, with D possibly matching TRBD1 (6 bases). The CDR3 runs 13 residues. The germline CDR1 and CDR2 sequences are SGHAT and FQNNGV. V lost 0 bases to trimming and J lost 14 bases, with 16 bases between them. The DNA for the CDR3 is TGTGCCAGCAGCTTAGAAACAGGGACCTTATCAACCTTC. Encoded protein: CASSLETGTLSTF.

The rearrangement uses TRBV4-2 and TRBJ1-5; perhaps TRBD1 as D (5 bases). Trimming removed 3 bases from V and 7 bases from J, with 10 bases in between. This CDR3 is built from 13 residues. Germline V gives CDR1 LGHNA, CDR2 YNFKEQ. The DNA of the CDR3 is TGTGCCAGCAGCCACGGCGGGGACCAGCCCCAGCATTTT. It yields the protein CASSHGGDQPQHF.

This clone was seen just once. The chain recombines TRBV12-2 with TRBJ2-2; TRBD2 was called by the table and not checked on the DNA. TRBV12-2 corresponds to a pseudogene. The CDR3 extends over 22 amino acids. CDR3 protein: CASRSPVLRTSGGVGTTGELFF. CDR3 in DNA: TGTGCAAGTCGCTCGCCGGTCCTCCGGACTAGCGGGGGGGTGGGAACAACCGGGGAGCTGTTTTTT.

This sequence joins TRBV9 and TRBJ2-3, with TRBD2 matching over 13 bases. The V gene's germline CDR1 is SGDLS and CDR2 YYNGEE. V was clipped by 7 bases and J by 5 bases; unmatched bases: 4. This CDR3 is 14 amino acids long. The CDR3 coding sequence is TGTGCCAGCTCCGGGACTAGCGGGGTAGATACGCAGTATTTT. This gives the protein CASSGTSGVDTQYF. Looking up the rest from reference TRBV9 and TRBJ2-3 gives the full variable domain: DSGVTQTPKHLITATGQRVTLRCSPRSGDLSVYWYQQSLDQGLQFLIQYYNGEERAKGNILERFSAQQFPDLHSELNLSSLELGDSALYFCASSGTSGVDTQYFGPGTRLTVL.

This sequence joins TRBV5-4 and TRBJ2-2; TRBD1 matches 8 bases. The V gene's germline CDR1 is SGHNT and CDR2 YYREEE (reference sequence). Trimming took 4 bases from V and 3 from J; bases not matched to a gene: 8. This CDR3 has 16 residues. CDR3 sequence: CASSPMDRADTGELFF. Here the CDR3 DNA reads TGTGCCAGCAGCCCGATGGACAGGGCGGACACCGGGGAGCTGTTTTTT. The whole variable domain, filled in from reference TRBV5-4 and TRBJ2-2, reads ETGVTQSPTHLIKTRGQQVTLRCSSQSGHNTVSWYQQALGQGPQFIFQYYREEENGRGNFPPRFSGLQFPNYSSELNVNALELDDSALYLCASSPMDRADTGELFFGEGSRLTVL.

This chain uses TRBV5-1 with TRBJ2-7, with TRBD2 identical over 7 bases. The CDR3 is made up of 12 amino acids. Germline loops: CDR1 SGHRS, CDR2 YFSETQ. After removal of 7 bases from V and 2 bases from J, the junction contained 3 bases not matched to a gene. CDR3 sequence reads: CASRGGTYEQYF. CDR3 coding DNA: TGCGCCAGCCGCGGGGGAACCTACGAGCAGTACTTC.

This clone was recorded a few times. The rearrangement links TRBV30 to TRBJ1-3, with a weak D call TRBD1 (6 bases). The CDR3 is 14 residues long. The ends were cut back, 5 bases at V and 2 bases at J, with 13 bases in the middle. Germline V gene sequence: CDR1 GTSNPN, CDR2 SVGIG (reference sequence). DNA for the CDR3: TGTGCCTGGGGTAACCGACAGGCTGGAAACACCATATATTTT. Its protein product is CAWGNRQAGNTIYF.

This clone was seen just once. J is TRBJ2-3 and V is TRBV4-1; no firm D call. Trimming cost V 1 base and J 2 bases, with 10 bases left between them. CDR1 is MGHRA and CDR2 is YSYEKL in the germline V gene. The CDR3 sequence is 15 residues long. DNA for the CDR3: TGCGCCAGCAGCCAAGCGTGGCCCAACACAGATACGCAGTATTTT. Translation: CASSQAWPNTDTQYF.

The rearrangement links TRBV24-1 to TRBJ1-2; 8 nucleotides line up with TRBD1. CDR3 size: 15 residues. J lost 3 bases, V lost 3 bases, and 5 bases had no gene match. Looked up from germline, CDR1 is KGHDR and CDR2 is SFDVKD. The CDR3 protein is CATSDPTGGDYGYTF. CDR3 DNA: TGTGCCACCAGTGATCCAACAGGGGGTGACTATGGCTACACCTTC.

This clone was counted a single time. The chain combines TRBV12-3 or TRBV12-4 with TRBJ2-7; a possible D gene is TRBD1 (5 bases). V was clipped by 2 bases and J by 3 bases, with 8 bases between them. The CDR3 sequence is 13 residues long. The CDR3 DNA is TGTGCCAGCAGTTTAAGACAGAACTACGAGCAGTACTTC. It translates to CASSLRQNYEQYF.

The chain uses TRBV5-6 and TRBJ2-2; a weak D match, TRBD1 (5 bases). The length of the CDR3 is 16 residues. V was pared by 4 bases and J by 2 bases, with 15 bases between. Germline-derived CDR1 and CDR2 are SGHDT and YYEEEE. The CDR3 DNA reads TGTGCCAGCAGCCAGATTGACAGAGGAAACACCGGGGAGCTGTTTTTT. This codes for CASSQIDRGNTGELFF.

J is TRBJ2-5 and V is TRBV6-5, with 8 bases lining up with TRBD2. Unmatched junction bases numbered 10, after V lost 5 bases and J lost 5 bases. This CDR3 has 15 amino acids. Looked up from germline, CDR1 is MNHEY and CDR2 is SVGAGI. CDR3 residues: CASSRGGQGRETQYF. As DNA, the CDR3 is TGTGCCAGCAGTCGGGGGGGGCAGGGGAGGGAGACCCAGTACTTC.

The CDR3 DNA is TGCGCCAGCAACTTTCTCGGGGGGGCCGTGAATGAGCAGTTCTTC. Translation gives CASNFLGGAVNEQFF. V and J are TRBV5-1 and TRBJ2-1; 8 nucleotides match TRBD2. V lost 6 bases, J lost 7 bases, and 12 bases stayed unmatched. The CDR3 is 15 residues long. The germline V gene encodes CDR1 SGHRS and CDR2 YFSETQ.

As DNA, the CDR3 is TGCGCCAGCAGCTTGGTATCCAGGACAGGGTACGAAAAACTGTTTTTT. Its protein is CASSLVSRTGYEKLFF. This chain joins TRBV5-1 and TRBJ1-4, with 8 positions matching TRBD1. The CDR3 has 16 amino acids. The V gene's germline CDR1 is SGHRS and CDR2 YFSETQ. J gave up 8 bases and V 0 bases, and 9 bases lay outside the gene matches.

This chain connects TRBV6-5 to TRBJ1-5; D unclear. The germline CDR1 and CDR2 sequences are MNHEY and SVGAGI. The ends were cut back, 7 bases at V and 1 base at J, with 8 bases in the middle. This CDR3 region has 13 residues. CDR3 loop: CASMAQSNQPQHF. The CDR3, as DNA: TGTGCCAGCATGGCACAGAGCAATCAGCCCCAGCATTTT.

The CDR3 protein is CASSSPGQGYSPLHF. The CDR3 DNA is TGTGCCAGCAGTTCACCGGGACAGGGGTATTCACCCCTCCACTTT. The chain couples TRBV28 to TRBJ1-6, with TRBD1 matching 10 bases. This CDR3 comprises 15 residues. V gave up 4 bases and J gave up 8 bases; unmatched junction bases: 5. The germline gives CDR1 MDHEN, CDR2 SYDVKM.

The V gene is TRBV6-5, the J gene TRBJ1-3, with D unclear. The CDR3 sequence is 13 residues long. Germline V CDR1 and CDR2: MNHEY, SVGAGI. V dropped 9 bases and J dropped 0 bases, with 9 bases sitting between them. CDR3 nucleotide sequence: TGTGCCAGTCAAGCGTCCTCTGGAAACACCATATATTTT. It encodes CASQASSGNTIYF.